This TCR beta chain emerged from a study of neurological immune-mediated disorders (dated by TCRdb to between 2019 and 2020). Notes on the research overall: The study compared peripheral blood TCR-beta repertoires of HTLV-I-associated myelopathy (HAM/TSP) patients, multiple sclerosis patients and healthy controls using UMI-based sequencing. Longitudinal samples, technical triplicates and paired sorted CD4+ and CD8+ T-cell subsets, alongside PBMC samples, were included among the approximately 110 TCR-beta libraries. The cohort included approximately 68 subjects: roughly 15 with HAM/TSP, some 35 with multiple sclerosis, and some 20 healthy controls. What the research found in general, with its limitations: TCR clonal expansion was highest in HAM/TSP patients and lowest in MS patients, with MS patients falling below even healthy controls. Across subjects, expanded clones never shared an identical CDR3 amino acid sequence, which suggests that the TCR-beta repertoires in every group were private.

In its sample, this clonotype was seen many times. The clone's antigen remains unknown. Nothing much larger sits one base from this clone, and base qualities are not available. The healthy controls were volunteers from blood banks in Maryland, USA. Unsorted PBMC libraries were generated from 2 million PBMCs stored in RNAlater at -80 °C until RNA extraction. Peripheral blood underwent Ficoll-Hypaque density gradient centrifugation to isolate PBMCs, which were then cryopreserved in liquid nitrogen. The CDR3 goes from the cysteine to the phenylalanine over 19 residues. Just CDR3 DNA is preserved here, 57 bases in frame from base 1. CDR1 and CDR2 were assigned from the germline V gene (reference sequence) as DFQATT and SNEGSKA. Trimmed from V: 0 bases; trimmed from J: 5 bases; junction bases lacking a gene match: 15. cDNA was synthesized by template-switch 5'RACE using a primer with a 10-nucleotide random unique molecular identifier that tagged each TCR transcript. Every sequencing run yielded over 180 million TCR-beta sequences covering 15-18 subjects. The RNeasy kit was used to extract total RNA. Using the KAPA Real-time Library Amplification kit, TCR-beta VDJ regions were amplified with primers for the TCR constant region and the 5'RACE anchor. A first PCR added sample indexes and Illumina adaptors, after which a second PCR increased the library yield. The roughly 650 bp TCR product was size-selected on a 2% E-gel SizeSelection system after Ampure bead purification. Library quality was checked on a Bioanalyzer, concentration was measured with Qubit, and libraries were quantified with the Kapa Library Quantification kit before pooling. Paired-end 2 x 150 bp sequencing of the libraries was performed on an Illumina HiSeq 2500. To increase sequence diversity, about 24-32% phiX was spiked into each library pool. On the study's bioinformatics: The quality-filtered reads were processed with the UMI-based MiGEC pipeline, whose error correction step removed more than 80% of the raw TCR sequences. IMGT germline references were used for aligning VDJ genes, and each clonotype was defined as a unique CDR3 amino acid sequence together with its V-J genes. Clonal expansion, Shannon diversity and CDR3 relatedness (CalcPairwiseDistances, ClusterSamples) were evaluated with VDJtools, and phylogenetic trees were built with CLCbio workbench. Expanded clones were defined as having at least 8 unique UMIs, based on coefficient-of-variation modelling across technical triplicates. TCRdb trimmed the raw reads at Q25, called clones with MiXCR and kept productive beta chains. Rows with a matching CDR3 protein are joined into one entry that keeps the most common DNA and genes. The V and J calls here are based on TCRdb, not the publication. In this sample the table shows roughly 25,000 distinct CDR3 sequences, about 6.3% of which occur a single time. About 4.4% of the sample lies in the top ten.

Sequencing was done on a sample of PBMCs. This receptor was taken from a woman in her thirties or forties in good health. The chain is made from TRBV20-1 and TRBJ2-1; 11 nucleotides in the junction match TRBD2. CDR3 sequence: CSARDLTSGRKTGDNEQFF. The bases are TGCAGTGCTAGAGATCTAACTAGCGGGAGAAAGACGGGGGACAATGAGCAGTTCTTC.